The rows below give T cell receptor beta chains drawn from one sample of a study of T cells in Graves' hyperthyroidism and ophthalmopathy. MiXCR, run by TCRdb on the multiplex PCR reads, gives a single entry per CDR3 protein. The table shows about 530,000 distinct CDR3 sequences, with about a sixth occurring only once. The sample comprised blood. These TCRs come from a woman under 30 with Graves' ophthalmopathy. Both conserved end residues are part of each CDR3. Each record gives: J gene, clone size, V gene, D gene, CDR3 protein, CDR3 DNA. A D gene is named only where the DNA matches it firmly. The size of a clone is reported for some rows only, either as once, few or many, or as a class for expanded clones.

TRBJ2-2 | many | TRBV7-2 | TRBD2 | CASSHGLAGELFF | TGTGCCAGCAGCCATGGACTAGCCGGGGAGCTGTTTTTT
TRBJ1-1 | many | TRBV7-6 | NA | CASSPLSGAGEAFF | TGTGCCAGCAGCCCCCTAAGCGGTGCGGGTGAAGCTTTCTTT
TRBJ1-4 | NA | TRBV19 | NA | CASSTPRQGNEKLFF | TGTGCCAGTAGTACCCCCCGCCAGGGGAATGAAAAACTGTTTTTT
TRBJ2-3 | many | TRBV9 | NA | CASSVDGARHTDTQYF | TGTGCCAGCAGCGTAGATGGGGCCCGGCACACAGATACGCAGTATTTT
TRBJ2-2 | NA | TRBV20-1 | NA | CSARDIWGGENTGELFF | TGCAGTGCTAGAGATATATGGGGCGGGGAAAACACCGGGGAGCTGTTTTTT
TRBJ1-1 | many | TRBV4-2 | NA | CASSQGHQGGAFF | TGTGCCAGCAGCCAAGGGCACCAGGGAGGAGCTTTCTTT
TRBJ2-1 | many | TRBV12-3/TRBV12-4 | NA | CASSLARSEQFF | TGTGCCAGCAGTTTAGCGCGGTCTGAGCAGTTCTTC
TRBJ2-1 | many | TRBV12-3/TRBV12-4 | TRBD1 | CASIPDRGWDNEQFF | TGTGCCAGCATCCCCGACAGGGGGTGGGACAATGAGCAGTTCTTC
TRBJ1-3 | few | TRBV7-9 | NA | CASSLAQEVTIYF | TGTGCCAGCAGCTTAGCACAGGAGGTCACCATATATTTT
TRBJ1-4 | NA | TRBV6-1 | TRBD1 | CASSRGRRGRANYEKLFF | TGTGCCAGCAGCAGGGGTCGCAGGGGGCGCGCCAATTATGAAAAACTGTTTTTT
TRBJ2-3 | NA | TRBV6-1 | TRBD1 | CASSRPGQSTDTQYF | TGTGCCAGCAGCCGACCGGGACAGAGCACAGATACGCAGTATTTT
TRBJ1-4 | few | TRBV28 | NA | CASSSPGRITTNEKLFF | TGTGCCAGCAGTTCGCCGGGACGGATAACAACTAATGAAAAACTGTTTTTT
TRBJ2-2 | few | TRBV7-9 | TRBD1 | CASSLETGANTGELFF | TGTGCCAGCAGCCTAGAAACAGGGGCGAACACCGGGGAGCTGTTTTTT
TRBJ1-1 | NA | TRBV5-1 | NA | CASSLERGGNTEAFF | TGCGCCAGCAGCTTAGAGAGAGGGGGTAACACTGAAGCTTTCTTT
TRBJ1-1 | NA | TRBV4-2 | NA | CASSQDPGEETEAFF | TGTGCCAGCAGCCAAGATCCCGGGGAGGAGACTGAAGCTTTCTTT
TRBJ1-1 | NA | TRBV10-3 | NA | CAISESKYGGGRNTEAFF | TGTGCCATCAGTGAGTCAAAGTACGGAGGGGGGAGGAACACTGAAGCTTTCTTT
TRBJ2-5 | many | TRBV6-2/TRBV6-3 | NA | CASSQWTGTWETQYF | TGTGCCAGCAGCCAATGGACCGGGACCTGGGAGACCCAGTACTTC
TRBJ1-2 | NA | TRBV19 | NA | CASSHPGSGGEGYTF | TGTGCCAGTAGCCACCCAGGGTCTGGTGGAGAGGGCTACACCTTC
TRBJ2-1 | many | TRBV28 | TRBD2 | CASSPRRTSGNEQFF | TGTGCCAGCAGTCCTCGGCGGACTAGCGGGAATGAGCAGTTCTTC
TRBJ2-5 | few | TRBV20-1 | TRBD2 | CSARDPGLARPGRVGQYQETQYF | TGCAGTGCTAGAGATCCGGGACTAGCTAGGCCGGGCCGGGTGGGTCAGTACCAAGAGACCCAGTACTTC